This T cell receptor beta chain was obtained from a study of T cells after yellow fever vaccination (dated by TCRdb to about 2019). Some background on the complete study: The SMART-Seq v4 Ultra Low Input RNA kit was used to prepare libraries from fractions with low cell numbers. Bulk TCR alpha and beta repertoires were sequenced longitudinally to track T-cell clones before and after primary and booster YFV17D yellow fever vaccination. Two healthy male donors, one aged 18 to 29 and one aged 30 to 40 years, made up the cohort. Bulk PBMC replicates and cell subsets were isolated from blood drawn at multiple timepoints before and after both primary and secondary immunization.

Sequenced on an Illumina NovaSeq 6000. TCR cDNA was synthesized by 5'RACE template switching, through which a universal primer site and unique molecular identifiers were introduced. Priming for cDNA synthesis came from both the TCR alpha and TCR beta constant segments. Library amplification involved two PCR steps, and the second step added sample barcodes and sequencing adapters. Libraries were sequenced on Illumina HiSeq 2500 (2x100 bp) or NovaSeq (2x150 bp). The paper's processing steps were these. MIGEC handled demultiplexing of reads and collapsing into UMI consensus sequences, while MiXCR performed V(D)J alignment. Vaccine-responding clonotypes were defined with edgeR using replicate PBMC samples, requiring FDR below 0.01 and a log2 fold change above 5 up to day 15. CD4 or CD8 identity was assigned to each bulk clonotype according to whether the clonotype was present at higher abundance in the sequenced CD4 repertoire or the sequenced CD8 repertoire. TCRdb applied fastp at Q25 and MiXCR to the public reads, then kept only in-frame beta chains. CDR3 protein duplicates are merged, each entry listing the most common genes and DNA. None of the V and J calls come from the authors' own analysis; TCRdb made them. This sample holds some 340,000 distinct CDR3 sequences; around 10% were observed only once. The ten top clones hold under 4% of the sample.

The CDR3 runs 13 residues from the cysteine to the phenylalanine. The CDR3 DNA has 39 bases and is translated from base 1. In the germline V gene (reference sequence), CDR1 corresponds to DFQATT and CDR2 to SNEGSKA. Relative to germline, V is missing 3 bases and J is missing 5 bases, with 6 bases of the junction outside any gene match. As for this clonotype: This receptor's antigen is unknown. The input lacks base qualities; no much larger clone sits a single base away.

On the study overall, not on this receptor specifically: Compared with the primary T-cell response, the secondary T-cell response was faster but weaker, reaching its peak on day 5 rather than on day 15. After the booster, most of the clones that had expanded following primary vaccination were detected again (just under 97% of CD4 and 80% to 90% of CD8), which suggests that memory was broadly maintained. FACS-sorted repertoires could contain abundant contaminating clonotypes from the bulk population, so computational filtering was required. Because the study included only two donors, the extent to which the findings can be generalized is limited. A small share of clonotypes occurred in both CD4 and CD8 compartments, likely arising from convergent recombination.

The sample's treatment or condition label, in plain terms: live attenuated yellow fever vaccine strain. PBMCs were isolated from peripheral blood using a standard Ficoll-Paque protocol. CD4 and CD8 T-cell fractions were isolated with Dynabeads CD4 and CD8 positive selection kits. TriZol was used to extract RNA from bulk PBMCs, CD4 and CD8 fractions, and dextramer-positive and dextramer-negative fractions. This clonotype was sampled from a man between 18 and 29 years old who received the YFV17D yellow fever vaccine. Sequencing used CD4+ T cells sorted from PBMCs, obtained 45 days after the yellow fever booster vaccination. This chain joins TRBV20-1 to TRBJ2-5; the junction holds 7 bases that match TRBD2. The encoded CDR3 is CSASRGGDETQYF. The nucleotide sequence is TGCAGTGCTAGTCGCGGGGGAGACGAGACCCAGTACTTC.